This TCR beta chain was captured by sequencing in a study of beta chain features in type 1 diabetes. Looked up from germline, CDR1 is SGHRS and CDR2 is YFSETQ. The ends lost 2 bases at V and 0 bases at J; junction bases unmatched: 4. The CDR3 has 15 residues. Using CD45RO/CCR7/CD25/CD127/CD95/CD27, CD4+ naive, central memory, regulatory and stem cell-like memory cells were sorted. This clone was counted between two and nine times. The antigen remains unidentified. The whole isolated RNA underwent reverse transcription, so sequencing captured expressed TCRB transcripts. Profiling relied on immunoSEQ multiplex PCR, and the TCRdb table lists in-frame clones only, not all of them. The sample has some 150,000 clones; approximately 9.1% are singletons. Findings and limits, study-wide: TCRB CDR3s from Type 1 diabetes patients were moderately but significantly shorter in all four CD4+ subsets.

The source material was central memory CD4+ T cells from blood. The receptor was derived from a woman aged 25 to 45 with type 1 diabetes. This rearrangement joins TRBV5-1 to TRBJ2-7, with 8 bases fitting TRBD1. Written as DNA, the CDR3 is TGCGCCAGCAGCTTAGGGACAGGCGACTCCTACGAGCAGTACTTC. Residues: CASSLGTGDSYEQYF.